The rows below give T cell receptor beta chains drawn from one sample of a study of siplizumab effects on memory and regulatory T cells. Produced via immunoSEQ multiplex PCR; TCRdb's table is partial and in-frame only. Of roughly 100,000 clones in the sample, approximately 90% were seen once. Specimen: CD4+ T cells sorted from blood. The receptors here all came from a human donor in good health. CDR3s include the opening cysteine and the closing phenylalanine or tryptophan. D genes are given only for firm matches.

TRBD1	TRBJ2-7	TRBV2	CASSAMGQGIYEQYF
.	TRBJ2-3	TRBV11-3	CASGLGASTDTQYF
.	TRBJ1-4	TRBV15	CATSSSTNEKLFF
TRBD1	TRBJ2-7	TRBV6-5	CASSYAGQGMNEQYF
.	TRBJ2-5	TRBV6-5	CASSPRDGETQYF
TRBD1	TRBJ1-5	TRBV28	CASRQPGQGTYQPQHF
.	TRBJ2-7	TRBV28	CASSFNPYEQYF
TRBD1	TRBJ1-5	TRBV2	CASSDGTGRWVGNQPQHF
TRBD2	TRBJ2-1	TRBV6-1	CASSEARAPGLVGPSSYNEQFF
TRBD1	TRBJ2-2	TRBV2	CASTGTGGTGELFF
.	TRBJ1-3	TRBV6-5	CASSQDSSGNTIYF
.	TRBJ2-4	TRBV29-1	CSVVWAKNIQYF
.	TRBJ2-2	TRBV6-6	CASSSHSGTGELFF
.	TRBJ1-5	TRBV10-3	CAISDRGLGNQPQHF
.	TRBJ2-3	TRBV5-1	CASSLGDTQYF
.	TRBJ2-3	TRBV5-6	CASSLEWGEDPSTQYF
TRBD1	TRBJ2-3	TRBV5-4	CASSHHKGAERTDTQYF
.	TRBJ2-7	TRBV7-9	CASSSAVGTVNEQYF
TRBD1	TRBJ2-2	TRBV7-9	CASSLVGGSTGELFF
TRBD2	TRBJ2-7	TRBV7-8	CASSLVSSSGSINSYEQYF
.	TRBJ2-1	TRBV18	CASSRLYLDSYNEQFF
TRBD1	TRBJ1-5	TRBV15	CATSREGGYQPQHF
.	TRBJ1-1	TRBV28	CASSSLTKMFNTEAFF
.	TRBJ2-5	TRBV29-1	CSVKGGPRETQYF
.	TRBJ2-3	TRBV5-1	CASSSGPGTDTQYF
TRBD2	TRBJ2-6	TRBV5-1	CASSRPLAGASGANVLTF
TRBD2	TRBJ2-2	TRBV10-3	CAISGRDTGELFF
TRBD1	TRBJ2-5	TRBV7-9	CASSRNRGVQETQYF
TRBD1	TRBJ2-1	TRBV6-1	CASSEALGQANEQFF
.	TRBJ2-6	TRBV4-1	CASSPATGGTLSGANVLTF
TRBD1	TRBJ1-5	TRBV6-6	CASSADRAQPQHF
.	TRBJ2-5	TRBV28	CASSLRVGGGLVKTQYF
.	TRBJ2-1	TRBV18	CASSLDLLGGNEQFF
.	TRBJ2-7	TRBV7-9	CASSPPVSSQYF
TRBD2	TRBJ2-7	TRBV28	CAANAAGGGGEQYF
TRBD2	TRBJ2-1	TRBV19	CASKQGSGRFNEQFF
.	TRBJ2-2	TRBV7-2	CASSLAPPRGTGELFF
TRBD1	TRBJ1-1	TRBV5-4	CASSPDRGAEAFF
.	TRBJ2-1	TRBV6-5	CASSYGSSYNEQFF
TRBD1	TRBJ1-5	TRBV7-9	CASSPGTGGNQPQHF